A selection of T cell receptor beta chains follows, all from one sample in a study of blood T cells in healthy people across ages. TCRdb re-called the 5' RACE reads with MiXCR, one entry per CDR3 protein. Among about 500,000 distinct CDR3 sequences listed, less than 25% were seen once. The same sample was also studied in work on T cells of mothers and their children.

Sequenced: blood. All receptors derive from a boy between 10 and 17 years old in good health. CDR3s include the opening cysteine and the closing phenylalanine or tryptophan. The order of the fields is V gene, J gene, clone size, D gene, CDR3 DNA, CDR3 protein. The D gene is left open where the match is weak. Size is omitted from some rows. Given values are once, few, many or a class for expanded clones.

V gene: TRBV20-1
J gene: TRBJ1-2
clone size: few
D gene: TRBD1
CDR3 DNA: TGCAGTGCTAGAGCCGCTGGACAGGGGGCACGGGGCTACACCTTC
CDR3 protein: CSARAAGQGARGYTF

V gene: TRBV12-3/TRBV12-4
J gene: TRBJ1-2
clone size: -
D gene: -
CDR3 DNA: TGTGCCAGCAGCGGGGCGGATTATGGCTACACCTTC
CDR3 protein: CASSGADYGYTF

V gene: TRBV5-1
J gene: TRBJ2-4
clone size: few
D gene: -
CDR3 DNA: TGCGCCAGCAGCTTGGAGCCATCAGGTACCAAAAACATTCAGTACTTC
CDR3 protein: CASSLEPSGTKNIQYF

V gene: TRBV20-1
J gene: TRBJ2-7
clone size: many
D gene: TRBD2
CDR3 DNA: TGCAGTGTCCCGCCTAGCGGCGGGCGCGAGCAGTACTTC
CDR3 protein: CSVPPSGGREQYF

V gene: TRBV10-3
J gene: TRBJ2-7
clone size: few
D gene: TRBD2
CDR3 DNA: TGTGCCATCAGTGGGGAACCGGGAGGGTCAAGGGACGAGCAGTACTTC
CDR3 protein: CAISGEPGGSRDEQYF

V gene: TRBV4-1
J gene: TRBJ1-1
clone size: few
D gene: TRBD1
CDR3 DNA: TGCGCCAGCAGCCGCAGGGGGCGGGACACTGAAGCTTTCTTT
CDR3 protein: CASSRRGRDTEAFF

V gene: TRBV12-3/TRBV12-4
J gene: TRBJ2-1
clone size: few
D gene: -
CDR3 DNA: TGTGCCAGCAGTACCAGGGGTTACCAGCAGTTCTTC
CDR3 protein: CASSTRGYQQFF

V gene: TRBV20-1
J gene: TRBJ2-1
clone size: -
D gene: TRBD2
CDR3 DNA: TGCAGTGCCTCTAGCGGACGGGGCAATGAGCAGTTCTTC
CDR3 protein: CSASSGRGNEQFF

V gene: TRBV28
J gene: TRBJ2-5
clone size: -
D gene: TRBD2
CDR3 DNA: TGTGCCAGCAGACAAACTAGCGGGGGAGAGACCCAGTACTTC
CDR3 protein: CASRQTSGGETQYF

V gene: TRBV9
J gene: TRBJ2-5
clone size: -
D gene: -
CDR3 DNA: TGTGCCAGCAGCGTATTCGGGGGCCAAGAGACCCAGTACTTC
CDR3 protein: CASSVFGGQETQYF

V gene: TRBV24-1
J gene: TRBJ2-2
clone size: few
D gene: -
CDR3 DNA: TGTGCCACCAGTGATTTGGGTAACACCGGGGAGCTGTTTTTT
CDR3 protein: CATSDLGNTGELFF

V gene: TRBV7-2
J gene: TRBJ2-5
clone size: -
D gene: -
CDR3 DNA: TGTGCCAGCAGCTTAGTTGTCACACAAGAGACCCAGTACTTC
CDR3 protein: CASSLVVTQETQYF

V gene: TRBV7-2
J gene: TRBJ1-2
clone size: -
D gene: -
CDR3 DNA: TGTGCCAGCAGCTTGGCCCGGACCGATTCTAACTATGGCTACACCTTC
CDR3 protein: CASSLARTDSNYGYTF

V gene: TRBV20-1
J gene: TRBJ2-5
clone size: -
D gene: -
CDR3 DNA: TGCAGTGCTAGGATGAACAGGGCAGAGACCCAGTACTTC
CDR3 protein: CSARMNRAETQYF

V gene: TRBV15
J gene: TRBJ1-5
clone size: few
D gene: TRBD1
CDR3 DNA: TGTGCCACCAGCAGAGAGGGGACAGGGCGTAATCAGCCCCAGCATTTT
CDR3 protein: CATSREGTGRNQPQHF

V gene: TRBV27
J gene: TRBJ1-2
clone size: -
D gene: TRBD1
CDR3 DNA: TGTGCCAGCAGTTTATCGACAGGGTCCGCCTATGGCTACACCTTC
CDR3 protein: CASSLSTGSAYGYTF

V gene: TRBV12-3/TRBV12-4
J gene: TRBJ2-5
clone size: few
D gene: TRBD1
CDR3 DNA: TGTGCCAGCAGGGGCCTCGGGACAGGGCAAGAGACCCAGTACTTC
CDR3 protein: CASRGLGTGQETQYF